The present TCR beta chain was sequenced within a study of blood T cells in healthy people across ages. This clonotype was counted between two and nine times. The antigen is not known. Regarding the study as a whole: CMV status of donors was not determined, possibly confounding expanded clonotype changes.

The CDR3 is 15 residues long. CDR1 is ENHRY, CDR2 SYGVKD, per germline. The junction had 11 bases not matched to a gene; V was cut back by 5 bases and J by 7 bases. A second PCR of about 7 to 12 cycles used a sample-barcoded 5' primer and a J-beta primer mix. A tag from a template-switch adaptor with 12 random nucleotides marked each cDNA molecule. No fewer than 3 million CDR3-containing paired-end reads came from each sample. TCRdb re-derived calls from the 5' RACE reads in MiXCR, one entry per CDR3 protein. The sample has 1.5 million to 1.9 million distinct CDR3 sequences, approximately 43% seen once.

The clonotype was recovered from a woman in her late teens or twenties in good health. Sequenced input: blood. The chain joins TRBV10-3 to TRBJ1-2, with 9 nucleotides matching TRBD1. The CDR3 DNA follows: TGTGCCATCAGTTGGGACAGGGCTTCGGTCTCTGGCTACACCTTC. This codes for CAISWDRASVSGYTF.